This section outlines one T cell receptor beta chain sequence together with its context. No antigen is known for it. This record belongs to a study of graft-versus-host responses after intestinal transplantation. Sequenced by immunoSEQ multiplex PCR; TCRdb stores in-frame clones only, minus some. The data show 90,000 to 120,000 clones, approximately 86% seen once. The sequencing here drew on unstimulated CD4+ T cells sorted from spleen or lymph node cells, taken before transplant. This receptor was obtained from a human donor who was the organ donor for an intestinal transplant.

CDR3 sequence reads: CASSLGVAAGRQETQYF. The CDR3 DNA reads as TGCGCCAGCAGCTTGGGAGTCGCGGCAGGAAGACAAGAGACCCAGTACTTC. The chain employs TRBV5-1 and TRBJ2-5; D is unresolved. V was trimmed by 0 bases and J by 2 bases, leaving 17 bases between them. CDR1 is SGHRS and CDR2 is YFSETQ in the germline V gene. This CDR3 spans 17 amino acids.